Below, 17 T cell receptor beta chains from the same sample are listed, as sequenced in a study of CD8 T cells in Susac syndrome. The RNA, about 0.45 to 1 ug, was put through reverse transcription using random hexamers. TCRdb re-called the immunoSEQ multiplex PCR reads through MiXCR, storing one row per CDR3 protein. This repertoire shows 230,000 or so distinct CDR3 sequences, 95% found once; its top ten account for 0.075% to 0.095%. The specimen was CD4+ T cells from PBMCs. The source is a human donor with multiple sclerosis.

The rearrangement joins TRBV3-1 to TRBJ2-7, with TRBD2 as a possible D gene (6 bases). CDR3 length equals 15 residues. V was pared by 0 bases and J by 2 bases, with 11 bases between. Germline CDR1 LGHDT, CDR2 YNNKEL (reference sequence). The CDR3 loop reads CASSQDAGRAYEQYF. The CDR3 nucleotides read TGTGCCAGCAGCCAAGATGCCGGGAGAGCCTACGAGCAGTACTTC.

J is TRBJ2-7 and V is TRBV27; 7 bases map to TRBD1. Trimming at V came to 11 bases and at J to 0 bases, leaving 10 bases not matched to a gene. The germline gives CDR1 MNHEY, CDR2 SMNVEV (reference sequence). The CDR3 extends over 14 amino acids. CDR3 coding DNA: TGTGCCCGCATCGGGACAGTTCCCTCCTACGAGCAGTACTTC. Protein product: CARIGTVPSYEQYF.

V gene TRBV5-1 combines with J gene TRBJ1-2, with TRBD1 matching 12 bases. There are 14 residues in the CDR3. The germline gives CDR1 SGHRS, CDR2 YFSETQ. With V trimmed by 5 bases and J by 4 bases, 3 bases remained unmatched. The CDR3 reads CASRRDRGPYGYTF. The CDR3 DNA sequence: TGCGCCAGCAGACGGGACAGGGGGCCCTATGGCTACACCTTC.

J is TRBJ2-7 and V is TRBV29-1; D may be TRBD2 (6 bases). V gave up 8 bases and J gave up 0 bases, with 17 bases separating them. The CDR3 extends over 14 amino acids. CDR1 and CDR2 from the germline V gene are SQVTM and ANQGSEA. CDR3 coding DNA: TGCAGCTGTCTAAGGGACTCGAGCTCCTACGAGCAGTACTTC. It translates to CSCLRDSSSYEQYF.

The CDR3 DNA sequence: TGCAGTGCTAGAGACGGACAGTCCTCTGGAAACACCATATATTTT. Encoded protein: CSARDGQSSGNTIYF. The rearrangement uses TRBV20-1 and TRBJ1-3; possibly TRBD1 for D (6 bases). CDR3 length equals 15 residues. Trimming removed 0 bases from V and 0 bases from J, with 9 bases in between. Germline V gene data show CDR1 as DFQATT and CDR2 as SNEGSKA (reference sequence).

CDR3 nucleotides: TGTGCCAGCAGTTACTCGGGCAGGGTCGGCACTGGGGCCAACGTCCTGACTTTC. Residues: CASSYSGRVGTGANVLTF. This chain connects TRBV6-5 to TRBJ2-6; a possible D gene is TRBD1 (5 bases). Trimming removed 0 bases at V and 2 bases at J, with 14 bases between. CDR3 length: 18 amino acids. CDR1 is MNHEY, CDR2 SVGAGI, per germline.

The chain joins TRBV2 to TRBJ1-5, with TRBD1 matching over 11 bases. Germline-derived CDR1 and CDR2 are SNHLY and FYNNEI. CDR3 length: 14 amino acids. Unmatched junction bases numbered 4, after V lost 6 bases and J lost 6 bases. For the CDR3, the DNA is TGTGCCAGCAGGAGGGACAGGGGGGTTCAGCCCCAGCATTTT. Protein product: CASRRDRGVQPQHF.

The chain couples TRBV6-5 to TRBJ1-1; D remains unclear. Trimming took off 5 bases at V and 5 bases at J, with 12 bases between the two ends. This CDR3 region has 13 residues. Germline V gene sequence: CDR1 MNHEY, CDR2 SVGAGI. The CDR3 here is CASSRPAGTEAFF. The CDR3, as DNA: TGTGCCAGCAGTCGTCCCGCGGGGACTGAAGCTTTCTTT.

The J gene is TRBJ2-7, the V gene TRBV27; 9 nucleotides line up with TRBD1. This CDR3 contains 17 residues. Germline CDR1 reads MNHEY; CDR2 reads SMNVEV (reference sequence). The trim removed 6 bases at V and 0 bases at J, leaving 12 bases unmatched. The CDR3 loop reads CASSSLLKGQGSYEQYF. The CDR3 coding sequence is TGTGCCAGCAGCTCCTTACTCAAGGGACAGGGCTCCTACGAGCAGTACTTC.

V usage is TRBV12-3 or TRBV12-4 and J usage is TRBJ2-7; 10 nucleotides agree with TRBD1. This CDR3 has 15 residues. The J segment lost 4 bases and the V segment lost 8 bases, leaving 11 bases of the junction unmatched. As DNA, the CDR3 is TGTGCCAGCTCAGTAGGGGACAGGGGATGGTACGAGCAGTACTTC. Translating it yields CASSVGDRGWYEQYF.

The chain combines TRBV12-3 or TRBV12-4 with TRBJ1-1; 12 bases fit TRBD1. V dropped 7 bases and J dropped 3; count of bases not matched to a gene: 6. This CDR3 has 15 amino acids. The CDR3: CASTKGQGAHTEAFF. CDR3 nucleotide sequence: TGTGCCAGCACCAAGGGACAGGGGGCACACACTGAAGCTTTCTTT.

The rearrangement joins TRBV20-1 to TRBJ2-7; D assignment may be TRBD1 or TRBD2 (6 bases each). From germline, CDR1 is DFQATT and CDR2 SNEGSKA (reference sequence). The CDR3 consists of 12 residues. In DNA form, the CDR3 reads TGCAGCCTAGGGGGGAACTCCTACGAGCAGTACTTC. Amino acids: CSLGGNSYEQYF.

V gene TRBV7-2 combines with J gene TRBJ1-5, with D perhaps matching TRBD1 (6 bases). V lost 4 bases and J lost 2, with 6 bases in between. Germline CDR1 SGHTA, CDR2 FQGNSA. The CDR3 length is 13 residues. CDR3 sequence (DNA): TGTGCCAGCAGCTACAGGGGCAATCAGCCCCAGCATTTT. Its translation: CASSYRGNQPQHF.

The chain links TRBV18 to TRBJ1-1; D perhaps matches TRBD1 (5 bases). The CDR3 runs to 14 residues. The germline V gene encodes CDR1 KGHSH and CDR2 LQKENI. Trimming removed 2 bases from V and 4 bases from J, with 11 bases in between. The CDR3: CASSPLGAGTEAFF. In nucleotides, the CDR3 is TGTGCCAGCTCACCATTAGGGGCCGGCACTGAAGCTTTCTTT.

The CDR3 DNA reads TGTGCCAGCAGCGTAGGGACTAGCGAATCTAATGAGCAGTTCTTC. As protein: CASSVGTSESNEQFF. The chain joins TRBV9 to TRBJ2-1; 9 bases map to TRBD2. From germline, CDR1 is SGDLS and CDR2 YYNGEE. The length of the CDR3 is 15 residues. Trimming took 0 bases from V and 7 from J; bases not matched to a gene: 5.

The V call is TRBV4-1, the J call TRBJ2-3, with a tentative D call TRBD2 (6 bases). The germline V gene has CDR1 MGHRA and CDR2 YSYEKL. Trimming left V 4 bases short and J 2 bases short, with 10 bases between. CDR3 length: 14 amino acids. The CDR3 DNA sequence: TGCGCCAGCAGCCCGGGACTGGCCACAGATACGCAGTATTTT. It yields the protein CASSPGLATDTQYF.

The chain has TRBV6-6 and TRBJ1-2; 9 bases are a match to TRBD1. Germline V gene data show CDR1 as MNHNY and CDR2 as SVGAGI (reference sequence). CDR3 length: 13 residues. Unmatched junction bases numbered 5, after V lost 5 bases and J lost 7 bases. CDR3 sequence (DNA): TGTGCCAGCAGTACAGGGGGCTTAGGTGGCTACACCTTC. Translation: CASSTGGLGGYTF.